Listed here are 22 T cell receptor beta chains from one sample, sequenced in a study of blood T cell repertoires in COVID-19. Profiling relied on immunoSEQ multiplex PCR, and the TCRdb table lists in-frame clones only, not all of them. Among some 200,000 clones, about 95% were seen once, and the ten largest hold 0.6% to 0.9%. Sequencing was carried out using peripheral blood. The receptors originated from a man aged 25-45 years with COVID-19, enrolled during active disease.

The chain is built from TRBV5-1 and TRBJ2-1, with 8 nucleotides matching TRBD1. The CDR3 has 15 residues. CDR1 is SGHRS, CDR2 YFSETQ, per germline. V shed 4 bases, J shed 7 bases, and the junction held 10 bases outside the gene matches. The DNA of the CDR3 is TGCGCCAGCAGCCCAAGGACAGGGAAAGGGAATGAGCAGTTCTTC. Its protein is CASSPRTGKGNEQFF.

V is TRBV6-5 and J is TRBJ1-4, with 10 bases fitting TRBD1. This CDR3 is 13 amino acids long. V was pared by 9 bases and J by 7 bases, with 5 bases of the junction left unmatched. Germline CDR1 MNHEY, CDR2 SVGAGI. In DNA, the CDR3 is TGTGCCAGTTCCCGGGACAGGGGTGAAAAACTGTTTTTT. The encoded protein is CASSRDRGEKLFF.

The chain is built from TRBV6-5 and TRBJ1-3, with 9 bases identical to TRBD1. Germline V gives CDR1 MNHEY, CDR2 SVGAGI. The V gene end was trimmed by 5 bases and the J gene end by 0 bases; junction bases not matched to a gene: 2. CDR3 length equals 15 residues. The CDR3 region has the DNA TGTGCCAGCAGTCAACAGGGGGCCTCTGGAAACACCATATATTTT. It specifies CASSQQGASGNTIYF.

This clone has just one count. The rearrangement uses TRBV25-1 and TRBJ1-1; TRBD1 agrees at 9 bases. Germline-derived CDR1 and CDR2 are MGHDK and SYGVNS. The CDR3 spans 15 residues. J gave up 1 base and V 4 bases, and 4 bases lay outside the gene matches. The CDR3 region has the DNA TGTGCCAGCAGTGGACAGGGGGTCGAGAACACTGAAGCTTTCTTT. Translating it yields CASSGQGVENTEAFF.

Here the CDR3 reads CASSYSGVDEKLFF. The CDR3 coding sequence is TGTGCCAGCAGTTACTCCGGGGTGGATGAAAAACTGTTTTTT. The rearrangement joins TRBV6-5 to TRBJ1-4; D not certain. V lost 0 bases to trimming and J lost 6 bases, with 8 bases between them. Germline lookup yields CDR1 MNHEY and CDR2 SVGAGI. The CDR3 covers 14 residues.

The J gene is TRBJ2-7, the V gene TRBV2; 7 bases agree with TRBD1. CDR1 and CDR2 (germline): SNHLY, FYNNEI. The CDR3 totals 14 residues. V lost 9 bases and J lost 2; bases outside the gene matches: 10. The CDR3 DNA follows: TGTGCCAGTATGAGCCGGGACAGTACCTACGAGCAGTACTTC. As protein: CASMSRDSTYEQYF.

This chain uses TRBV14 with TRBJ2-7; 10 bases fit TRBD2. The CDR3 is 15 amino acids. With 6 bases clipped from V and 2 bases from J, the junction kept 7 bases outside the gene matches. CDR1 and CDR2 (germline): SGHDN, FVKESK. This CDR3 reads CASRHSGGATYEQYF. DNA of the CDR3: TGTGCCAGCAGACACAGCGGGGGGGCAACCTACGAGCAGTACTTC.

The chain combines TRBV28 with TRBJ2-7, with 9 bases identical to TRBD1. CDR3 length equals 15 residues. The trim removed 0 bases at V and 5 bases at J, leaving 5 bases unmatched. Looked up from germline, CDR1 is MDHEN and CDR2 is SYDVKM. The CDR3 loop is CASSLWDRGGNEQYF. The CDR3, as DNA: TGTGCCAGCAGTTTATGGGACAGGGGCGGGAACGAGCAGTACTTC.

V gene TRBV7-9 combines with J gene TRBJ2-5, with 8 bases that match TRBD2. This CDR3 has 16 amino acids. CDR1 and CDR2 (germline): SEHNR, FQNEAQ (reference sequence). V lost 7 bases and J lost 1; bases outside the gene matches: 11. The CDR3 DNA sequence: TGTGCCAGCACCAGGCCCCGCGGGGGGTTCCAAGAGACCCAGTACTTC. Its protein product is CASTRPRGGFQETQYF.

V usage is TRBV19 and J usage is TRBJ2-3, with D possibly being TRBD1 (7 bases). From germline, CDR1 is LNHDA and CDR2 SQIVND (reference sequence). Trimming left V 1 base short and J 7 bases short, with 18 bases between. The CDR3 is made up of 16 amino acids. The CDR3 DNA reads TGTGCCAGTAGTATAGTAACGGGGGCAGGGGGTTATACGCAGTATTTT. Its protein product is CASSIVTGAGGYTQYF.

The chain is built from TRBV3-1 (or the pseudogene TRBV3-2) and TRBJ2-7, with unresolved D. In germline, CDR1 is LGHDT, CDR2 YNNKEL (reference sequence). V was shortened by 1 base and J by 5 bases, with 12 bases between the two germline ends. The CDR3 runs to 14 residues. CDR3 residues: CASSQVPSRHEQYF. The CDR3 DNA reads as TGTGCCAGCAGCCAAGTCCCGTCCAGGCACGAGCAGTACTTC.

The chain uses TRBV11-2 and TRBJ2-7, with D perhaps TRBD1 (5 bases). The CDR3 consists of 14 residues. Germline lookup yields CDR1 SGHAT and CDR2 FQNNGV. Trimming removed 1 base from V and 4 bases from J, with 11 bases in between. The CDR3: CASSLGVGEYEQYF. Written as DNA, the CDR3 is TGTGCCAGCAGCTTAGGAGTAGGGGAATACGAGCAGTACTTC. Full variable domain (remainder filled in from reference TRBV11-2 and TRBJ2-7): EAGVAQSPRYKIIEKRQSVAFWCNPISGHATLYWYQQILGQGPKLLIQFQNNGVVDDSQLPKDRFSAERLKGVDSTLKIQPAKLEDSAVYLCASSLGVGEYEQYFGPGTRLTVT.

CDR3 protein: CASSLPRRGRVDTDTQYF. Here the CDR3 DNA reads TGTGCCAGCAGCCTCCCAAGACGGGGGAGGGTCGACACAGATACGCAGTATTTT. The rearrangement uses TRBV7-6 and TRBJ2-3, with 7 bases aligning to TRBD2. Germline CDR1 is SGHVS and CDR2 is FNYEAQ. The CDR3 covers 18 residues. V lost 5 bases and J lost 2; bases outside the gene matches: 16.

V usage is TRBV27 and J usage is TRBJ1-2, with D possibly being TRBD1 (5 bases). From germline, CDR1 is MNHEY and CDR2 SMNVEV (reference sequence). This CDR3 contains 17 residues. The germline V and J ends were trimmed by 6 bases and 0 bases, with 20 bases remaining between them. For the CDR3, the DNA is TGTGCCAGCAGGCTCCAGGGCAATCCCTTCACTAACTATGGCTACACCTTC. As protein: CASRLQGNPFTNYGYTF.

The rearrangement links TRBV30 to TRBJ2-5; no definite D call. Between the trimmed V and J ends, which lost 8 bases and 2 bases, there was a span of 9 bases. Germline V gene sequence: CDR1 GTSNPN, CDR2 SVGIG (reference sequence). This CDR3 comprises 11 residues. The CDR3: CAGTEQETQYF. The CDR3 DNA follows: TGTGCCGGAACAGAACAAGAGACCCAGTACTTC.

The chain combines TRBV2 with TRBJ1-2, with TRBD1 matching 7 bases. Germline CDR1 and CDR2: SNHLY and FYNNEI. J gave up 5 bases and V 6 bases, and 3 bases lay outside the gene matches. CDR3 length: 12 residues. CDR3 loop: CASSKQGYGYTF. CDR3 bases: TGTGCCAGCAGCAAACAGGGGTATGGCTACACCTTC.

V and J are TRBV11-2 and TRBJ1-4; D gene unclear. This CDR3 is built from 11 residues. Trimming shortened V by 7 bases and J by 7 bases, and 7 bases separated the two germline ends. CDR1 and CDR2 from the germline V gene are SGHAT and FQNNGV. The CDR3 DNA sequence: TGTGCCAGCACTACGGGTGAAAAACTGTTTTTT. Translation gives CASTTGEKLFF.

The chain joins TRBV10-3 to TRBJ1-4, with 7 bases identical to TRBD1. Trimming took 6 bases from V and 6 from J; bases not matched to a gene: 7. The CDR3 has 14 residues. Germline values: CDR1 ENHRY, CDR2 SYGVKD. CDR3 in amino acids: CAIRKGQSDEKLFF. In DNA form, the CDR3 reads TGTGCCATCAGAAAGGGACAGAGCGATGAAAAACTGTTTTTT.

This chain links TRBV18 with TRBJ2-2, with D tentatively TRBD2 (6 bases). Per the germline V gene, CDR1 is KGHSH and CDR2 is LQKENI. The CDR3 spans 18 residues. V was pared by 0 bases and J by 1 base, with 15 bases between. The CDR3 DNA is TGTGCCAGCTCACCACCGACTAGTACACGGGGGAACACCGGGGAGCTGTTTTTT. The encoded protein is CASSPPTSTRGNTGELFF.

This rearrangement joins TRBV19 to TRBJ2-7; maybe TRBD2 (6 bases). Germline values: CDR1 LNHDA, CDR2 SQIVND (reference sequence). Trimming pared 5 bases from V and 7 bases from J, leaving 18 bases between. The CDR3 has 14 amino acids. This CDR3 reads CASSPRGAEEEQYF. DNA for the CDR3: TGTGCCAGTAGTCCACGCGGGGCTGAAGAAGAGCAGTACTTC.

This clone occurred a few times. CDR3 DNA sequence: TGTGCCAGCAGCCAAAACACCAATTCACCCCTCCACTTT. It encodes CASSQNTNSPLHF. The chain recombines TRBV9 with TRBJ1-6, with unresolved D. Looked up from germline, CDR1 is SGDLS and CDR2 is YYNGEE. The CDR3 loop spans 13 amino acids. Trimming pared 4 bases from V and 7 bases from J, leaving 9 bases between.

This clone is a singleton in its sample. V gene TRBV29-1 combines with J gene TRBJ1-1; 9 bases fit TRBD1. After removal of 5 bases from V and 0 bases from J, the junction contained 10 bases not matched to a gene. The CDR3 has 16 amino acids. Germline values: CDR1 SQVTM, CDR2 ANQGSEA. CDR3 nucleotide sequence: TGCAGCGTTACCTCCGGGACAGGGCCCTTGAACACTGAAGCTTTCTTT. Translating gives CSVTSGTGPLNTEAFF. Combining the CDR3 with reference TRBV29-1 and TRBJ1-1 gives the whole variable domain SAVISQKPSRDICQRGTSLTIQCQVDSQVTMMFWYRQQPGQSLTLIATANQGSEATYESGFVIDKFPISRPNLTFSTLTVSNMSPEDSSIYLCSVTSGTGPLNTEAFFGQGTRLTVV.